The 23 T cell receptor beta chains presented below share a single source sample, sequenced in a study of response to subunit inactivated influenza vaccine. TCRdb passed the RT-PCR reads through MiXCR, listing each CDR3 protein once. The data show around 180,000 distinct CDR3 sequences, about 9% seen once. The sample here was non-naive T cells sorted from PBMCs, taken on the day of vaccination. The source is a man in his fifties who received an inactivated influenza vaccine.

This clonotype was detected only a few times. The chain recombines TRBV29-1 with TRBJ2-2; D is perhaps TRBD2 (7 bases). V dropped 6 bases and J dropped 3 bases, with 14 bases sitting between them. The CDR3 is 14 amino acids. Germline loops: CDR1 SQVTM, CDR2 ANQGSEA. CDR3 protein: CSVSRGGDTGELFF. The CDR3 DNA reads as TGCAGCGTGTCTAGGGGGGGAGACACCGGGGAGCTGTTTTTT.

At least ten counts were recorded for this clonotype. V usage is TRBV5-1 and J usage is TRBJ2-1, with 10 bases matching TRBD1. CDR3 length: 16 amino acids. V lost 3 bases and J lost 5; bases outside the gene matches: 8. The germline V gene encodes CDR1 SGHRS and CDR2 YFSETQ. CDR3 sequence (DNA): TGCGCCAGCAGCTGGACCGGGACAGGGGCAAACAATGAGCAGTTCTTC. Its translation is CASSWTGTGANNEQFF.

The rearrangement uses TRBV5-1 and TRBJ2-7; 9 bases line up with TRBD2. CDR3 length: 16 residues. J gave up 1 base and V 4 bases, and 9 bases lay outside the gene matches. Germline CDR1 reads SGHRS; CDR2 reads YFSETQ. Written as DNA, the CDR3 is TGCGCCAGCAGCCCCGGGGGTAGCGGGAGTTCCTACGAGCAGTACTTC. Its translation is CASSPGGSGSSYEQYF.

This chain links TRBV19 with TRBJ2-3; TRBD1 matches at 7 bases. Germline CDR1 is LNHDA and CDR2 is SQIVND (reference sequence). The CDR3 is 14 amino acids. The junction had 3 bases not matched to a gene; V was cut back by 5 bases and J by 1 base. In DNA form, the CDR3 reads TGTGCCAGTAGTGCTGGGACAGGCACAGATACGCAGTATTTT. Translated: CASSAGTGTDTQYF.

The sample holds a few counts of this clonotype. The chain has TRBV25-1 and TRBJ2-5; D is uncertain. Germline lookup yields CDR1 MGHDK and CDR2 SYGVNS. This CDR3 comprises 12 residues. Trimming removed 4 bases at V and 9 bases at J, with 12 bases between. Here the CDR3 DNA reads TGTGCCAGCAGTGGCACCGAAGGTGCCCAGTACTTC. The encoded protein is CASSGTEGAQYF.

V and J are TRBV24-1 and TRBJ2-1; 7 bases match TRBD1. Germline CDR1 reads KGHDR; CDR2 reads SFDVKD. CDR3 length equals 18 residues. The V gene end was trimmed by 3 bases and the J gene end by 4 bases; junction bases not matched to a gene: 14. The CDR3 region is CATSDPTSTGPIYNEQFF. The DNA for the CDR3 is TGTGCCACCAGTGATCCGACCTCGACAGGGCCGATTTACAATGAGCAGTTCTTC.

For this clonotype: A much larger clone differs from this one at a single base, so this may be a read error. The rearrangement joins TRBV28 to TRBJ2-5, with D hard to call. The CDR3 runs to 11 residues. Germline V CDR1 and CDR2: MDHEN, SYDVKM. The CDR3: CASSQQATQYF. For the CDR3, the DNA is TGTGCCAGCAGCCAACAAGCGACCCAGTACTTC. Combining the CDR3 with reference TRBV28 and TRBJ2-5 gives the whole variable domain DVKVTQSSRYLVKRTGEKVFLECVQDMDHENMFWYRQDPGLGLRLIYFSYDVKMKEKGDIPEGYSVSREKKERFSLILESASTNQTSMYLCASSQQATQYFGPGTRLLVL.

This clonotype has just a few counts. V usage is TRBV2 and J usage is TRBJ2-1; D is possibly TRBD2 (6 bases). The germline gives CDR1 SNHLY, CDR2 FYNNEI. This CDR3 is built from 15 residues. Deletions cut 6 bases from V and 0 bases from J, with 12 bases between. CDR3 residues: CASRNDGSSYNEQFF. The CDR3 region has the DNA TGTGCCAGCAGGAACGACGGGAGCTCCTACAATGAGCAGTTCTTC.

Ten or more counts support this clonotype. The chain recombines TRBV5-1 with TRBJ2-7; possible D gene TRBD2, 6 bases. Germline-derived CDR1 and CDR2 are SGHRS and YFSETQ. CDR3 length: 11 amino acids. Trimming removed 4 bases at V and 7 bases at J, with 9 bases between. The CDR3 nucleotides are TGCGCCAGCAGCGGGGACTCGGAGCAGTACTTC. This codes for CASSGDSEQYF. The full variable domain, its missing parts supplied by reference TRBV5-1 and TRBJ2-7, is KAGVTQTPRYLIKTRGQQVTLSCSPISGHRSVSWYQQTPGQGLQFLFEYFSETQRNKGNFPGRFSGRQFSNSRSEMNVSTLELGDSALYLCASSGDSEQYFGPGTRLTVT.

This clonotype was seen a single time. CDR3 amino acids: CASGQVLYEQYF. In nucleotides, the CDR3 is TGTGCCAGCGGACAGGTACTTTACGAGCAGTACTTC. The chain has TRBV6-5 and TRBJ2-7, with 7 bases that match TRBD1. This CDR3 spans 12 amino acids. Germline-derived CDR1 and CDR2 are MNHEY and SVGAGI. Trimming cost V 8 bases and J 4 bases; bases outside gene matches: 5.

This rearrangement joins TRBV12-3 or TRBV12-4 to TRBJ2-5; D call uncertain. This CDR3 region has 13 residues. V lost 2 bases to trimming and J lost 4 bases, with 8 bases between them. The CDR3 nucleotides read TGTGCCAGCAGTTTATTCCAGGTAGAGACCCAGTACTTC. It codes for CASSLFQVETQYF.

V usage is TRBV4-3 and J usage is TRBJ1-1, with 8 bases identical to TRBD1. This CDR3 has 14 amino acids. Trimming took 0 bases from V and 14 from J; bases not matched to a gene: 11. Germline CDR1 LGHNA, CDR2 YSLEER. As DNA, the CDR3 is TGCGCCAGCAGCCAAGAGGGCAGGGGGCTTCGATCGTTCTTT. It yields the protein CASSQEGRGLRSFF.

This clonotype was recorded many times. J is TRBJ1-5 and V is TRBV20-1; the D is unclear. The germline CDR1 and CDR2 sequences are DFQATT and SNEGSKA (reference sequence). This CDR3 is 10 amino acids long. CDR3 sequence: CQCFNQPQHF. DNA of the CDR3: TGCCAGTGTTTTAATCAGCCCCAGCATTTT.

This clonotype was detected ten times or more. The gene calls are TRBV29-1 and TRBJ2-7; D remains ambiguous. The length of the CDR3 is 12 residues. The ends were cut back, 4 bases at V and 3 bases at J, with 10 bases in the middle. Germline CDR1 reads SQVTM; CDR2 reads ANQGSEA. The CDR3 nucleotides read TGCAGCGTTGGGACCGGATTCTACGAGCAGTACTTC. It yields the protein CSVGTGFYEQYF.

This clonotype was detected many times. V usage is TRBV4-3 and J usage is TRBJ2-1; TRBD2 matches at 10 bases. Germline V gives CDR1 LGHNA, CDR2 YSLEER. J gave up 7 bases and V 4 bases, and 10 bases lay outside the gene matches. There are 16 residues in the CDR3. The CDR3 DNA reads as TGCGCCAGCAGCCGCGATCTAGCGGGAGAAGGGAATGAGCAGTTCTTC. The encoded protein is CASSRDLAGEGNEQFF.

A note on this clonotype: A read error is possible here, since a much larger clone lies one base away. The DNA for the CDR3 is TGTGCCAGCAGTGTCCGGTACGGCCTCGGGTCTGAAGCTTTCTTT. It translates to CASSVRYGLGSEAFF. The chain couples TRBV12-3 or TRBV12-4 to TRBJ1-1; D call uncertain. The germline V and J ends were trimmed by 5 bases and 6 bases, with 19 bases remaining between them. The CDR3 loop spans 15 amino acids.

The genes are TRBV20-1 and TRBJ2-3; 10 nucleotides align to TRBD2. Germline CDR1 is DFQATT and CDR2 is SNEGSKA (reference sequence). The length of the CDR3 is 15 residues. The trim removed 3 bases at V and 5 bases at J, leaving 8 bases unmatched. The CDR3 DNA reads as TGCAGTGCTAGTCCCCTAGCGGGAGTCATAGATACGCAGTATTTT. Translated: CSASPLAGVIDTQYF.

There are many counts of this clonotype. The chain recombines TRBV9 with TRBJ1-2, with unresolved D. CDR1 is SGDLS, CDR2 YYNGEE, per germline. The CDR3 totals 13 residues. With 0 bases removed from V and 5 bases from J, the gap between germline ends came to 8 bases. The CDR3 spells CASSVGVGYGYTF. Written as DNA, the CDR3 is TGTGCCAGCAGCGTAGGTGTGGGTTATGGCTACACCTTC.

This clonotype has more than one count but fewer than ten. The chain recombines TRBV6-1 with TRBJ2-3; D is unresolved. This CDR3 has 11 residues. Trimming removed 2 bases from V and 5 bases from J, with 2 bases in between. CDR1 MNHNS and CDR2 SASEGT come from the germline V gene. The CDR3 DNA reads TGTGCCAGCAGTGAACAAGATACGCAGTATTTT. Protein: CASSEQDTQYF.

This clonotype was found a few times. The chain carries TRBV4-2 and TRBJ1-4; 7 positions match TRBD1. Per the germline V gene, CDR1 is LGHNA and CDR2 is YNFKEQ. This CDR3 is 16 amino acids long. V shed 4 bases, J shed 2 bases, and the junction held 7 bases outside the gene matches. The CDR3 DNA reads as TGTGCCAGCAGCCGGGGGACAGAGACGACTAATGAAAAACTGTTTTTT. Protein sequence: CASSRGTETTNEKLFF.

The chain couples TRBV20-1 to TRBJ1-2, with 10 bases lining up with TRBD1. V lost 3 bases, J lost 2 bases, and 0 bases stayed unmatched. The CDR3 runs to 13 residues. Per the germline V gene, CDR1 is DFQATT and CDR2 is SNEGSKA (reference sequence). The CDR3 protein is CSARTGGNYGYTF. CDR3 DNA: TGCAGTGCTAGGACAGGGGGCAACTATGGCTACACCTTC.

The rearrangement links TRBV19 to TRBJ1-6; possible D gene TRBD1, 5 bases. The CDR3 consists of 15 residues. Germline V gives CDR1 LNHDA, CDR2 SQIVND (reference sequence). V shed 2 bases and J shed 7 bases, with 12 bases lying between them. The CDR3 nucleotides read TGTGCCAGTAGTATAAGAGGGGCGCGGAATTCACCCCTCCACTTT. Encoded protein: CASSIRGARNSPLHF. Variable domain in full (rest from reference TRBV19 and TRBJ1-6): DGGITQSPKYLFRKEGQNVTLSCEQNLNHDAMYWYRQDPGQGLRLIYYSQIVNDFQKGDIAEGYSVSREKKESFPLTVTSAQKNPTAFYLCASSIRGARNSPLHFGNGTRLTVT.

This clonotype appeared many times. CDR3 amino acids: CASSWGFAPTYEQYF. The CDR3 bases are TGTGCCAGCAGCTGGGGTTTTGCGCCAACCTACGAGCAGTACTTC. This chain links TRBV5-6 with TRBJ2-7, with D hard to call. The germline V gene has CDR1 SGHDT and CDR2 YYEEEE. The length of the CDR3 is 15 residues. V shed 3 bases and J shed 2 bases, with 15 bases lying between them.